This is a list of T cell receptor beta chains from one sample in a study of blood T cell repertoires in COVID-19. Repertoires were generated with immunoSEQ multiplex PCR, while TCRdb's copy carries only in-frame clones and drops some. The table records 95,000 to 150,000 clones, 85% to 90% of them present only once. What was sequenced was peripheral blood. These receptors were taken from a man in his sixties or seventies with active or convalescent COVID-19. Each CDR3 is given without its conserved first and last residue. Clone size, where shown, is once, few, many, or a class for clones that have expanded.

clone_size | j_call | v_call | cdr3_aa
. | TRBJ2-7 | TRBV27 | ASRPEGSGSYEQY
. | TRBJ2-3 | TRBV7-8 | ASSLTSGRGDTQY
. | TRBJ2-5 | TRBV15 | ATSRSSAQETQY
. | TRBJ2-7 | TRBV7-9 | ASSSRLAGGYEQY
. | TRBJ2-5 | TRBV20-1 | SAVRETQY
. | TRBJ1-5 | TRBV28 | ASSSGQGGQPQH
. | TRBJ1-5 | TRBV28 | ASRAHQDGNQPQH
. | TRBJ1-3 | TRBV3-1/TRBV3-2 | ASSLLDRGERGNTIY
. | TRBJ2-1 | TRBV29-1 | SVETGRVSGNEQF
. | TRBJ2-2 | TRBV7-2 | ASSLSGTISNTGELF
. | TRBJ2-7 | TRBV28 | ASSTGQSTEQY
. | TRBJ1-2 | TRBV19 | ASSGTGGLYGYT
. | TRBJ2-3 | TRBV4-1 | ASRHRKSTDTQY
. | TRBJ2-7 | TRBV28 | ASKGGHTGAVYEQY
. | TRBJ1-4 | TRBV20-1 | GGLTNEKLF
few | TRBJ1-2 | TRBV6-4 | ASNQMTGTFSNYGYT
. | TRBJ2-3 | TRBV12-3/TRBV12-4 | GVGQGTTDTQY
. | TRBJ2-1 | TRBV19 | ASSIAGPAEQF
. | TRBJ2-5 | TRBV5-6 | ASSQDRRMETQY
. | TRBJ1-1 | TRBV7-2 | ASSPMTSSTEAF
. | TRBJ2-7 | TRBV25-1 | ASRDRASYEQY
. | TRBJ2-1 | TRBV5-1 | ASSFENRGVNEQF
. | TRBJ2-7 | TRBV6-2/TRBV6-3 | ASSSIGTATTYEQY
. | TRBJ2-1 | TRBV6-5 | ASSSRLAGGTEQF
once | TRBJ1-1 | TRBV18 | ASSPETGQAF
. | TRBJ2-3 | TRBV5-4 | ASSLTGGVGDTQY
. | TRBJ2-1 | TRBV27 | ASSRAGGPSEQF